This entry lists 16 T cell receptor beta chains sequenced from one sample in a study of blood T cell repertoires in COVID-19. Libraries were prepared by immunoSEQ multiplex PCR; TCRdb keeps only in-frame clonotypes and omits some of them. The sample yields around 170,000 clones, around 88% seen once. Sequencing was done on a sample of peripheral blood. The receptors here all came from a woman under 40 with acute or convalescent COVID-19.

The chain combines TRBV13 with TRBJ1-1; no firm D call. This CDR3 is built from 12 residues. The V end was cut by 2 bases, the J end by 5 bases, with 6 bases between. Germline-derived CDR1 and CDR2 are PRHDT and FYEKMQ (reference sequence). The CDR3 loop reads CASSLRGTEAFF. For the CDR3, the DNA is TGTGCCAGCAGCTTAAGAGGGACTGAAGCTTTCTTT.

This chain joins TRBV2 and TRBJ1-2; 12 nucleotides line up with TRBD1. The ends lost 6 bases at V and 6 bases at J; junction bases unmatched: 8. The CDR3 is made up of 15 amino acids. Germline CDR1 reads SNHLY; CDR2 reads FYNNEI. The CDR3 DNA is TGTGCCAGCAGACTGGGACAGGGGGCATGGAATGGCTACACCTTC. Translating gives CASRLGQGAWNGYTF. The whole variable domain, filled in from reference TRBV2 and TRBJ1-2, reads EPEVTQTPSHQVTQMGQEVILRCVPISNHLYFYWYRQILGQKVEFLVSFYNNEISEKSEIFDDQFSVERPDGSNFTLKIRSTKLEDSAMYFCASRLGQGAWNGYTFGSGTRLTVV.

The V call is TRBV3-1 (or the pseudogene TRBV3-2), the J call TRBJ2-2; D gene ambiguous. Germline CDR1 is LGHDT and CDR2 is YNNKEL (reference sequence). The V end was cut by 3 bases, the J end by 13 bases, with 15 bases between. The CDR3 sequence is 13 residues long. CDR3: CASSHSPVGGLFF. In DNA, the CDR3 is TGTGCCAGCAGCCACTCACCTGTAGGCGGGCTGTTTTTT.

In this sample, this clone turned up once. The rearrangement links TRBV7-9 to TRBJ2-5; TRBD2 agrees at 7 bases. Germline CDR1 is SEHNR and CDR2 is FQNEAQ (reference sequence). The trim removed 0 bases at V and 7 bases at J, leaving 14 bases unmatched. The CDR3 length is 17 residues. The CDR3 spells CASSLAFGEGQRGTQYF. The CDR3 region has the DNA TGTGCCAGCAGCTTAGCGTTCGGGGAGGGCCAAAGAGGGACCCAGTACTTC. Based on the CDR3 plus reference TRBV7-9 and TRBJ2-5, the full variable domain is DTGVSQNPRHKITKRGQNVTFRCDPISEHNRLYWYRQTLGQGPEFLTYFQNEAQLEKSRLLSDRFSAERPKGSFSTLEIQRTEQGDSAMYLCASSLAFGEGQRGTQYFGPGTRLLVL.

The V gene is TRBV2, the J gene TRBJ2-3, with TRBD2 as a possible D gene (5 bases). Germline V gene lookup returns CDR1 SNHLY and CDR2 FYNNEI. The CDR3 contains 13 residues. Trimming removed 10 bases at V and 2 bases at J, with 13 bases between. This CDR3 reads CATAGRTTDTQYF. The CDR3 coding sequence is TGTGCCACCGCGGGCAGGACCACAGATACGCAGTATTTT.

This clone was counted between two and nine times. This chain links TRBV11-2 with TRBJ1-1; D is perhaps TRBD1 (6 bases). Per the germline V gene, CDR1 is SGHAT and CDR2 is FQNNGV. The CDR3 runs to 13 residues. V gave up 2 bases and J gave up 8 bases, with 12 bases separating them. CDR3 DNA: TGTGCCAGCAGCTTAACCACAACAGGGGAAGCTTTCTTT. It encodes CASSLTTTGEAFF.

V usage is TRBV11-2 and J usage is TRBJ1-2; tentative D call: TRBD1 (5 bases). The CDR3 loop spans 12 amino acids. Looked up from germline, CDR1 is SGHAT and CDR2 is FQNNGV. The V and J ends lost 4 bases and 8 bases respectively, with 11 bases between them. The CDR3 loop reads CASSSRGRGYTF. CDR3 bases: TGTGCCAGCAGCTCCCGGGGGAGGGGCTACACCTTC.

The V gene is TRBV3-1 (or the pseudogene TRBV3-2), the J gene TRBJ2-2, with D possibly matching TRBD2 (6 bases). The CDR3 totals 14 residues. With 1 base removed from V and 6 bases from J, the gap between germline ends came to 9 bases. The V gene's germline CDR1 is LGHDT and CDR2 YNNKEL (reference sequence). The CDR3 here is CASSQVRESGELFF. The CDR3 bases are TGTGCCAGCAGCCAAGTCCGGGAGTCCGGGGAGCTGTTTTTT.

The V gene is TRBV28, the J gene TRBJ1-2, with D uncertain. Germline lookup yields CDR1 MDHEN and CDR2 SYDVKM. Trimming removed 10 bases from V and 3 bases from J, with 9 bases in between. The CDR3 is made up of 11 amino acids. The chain's CDR3 is CATRGDYGYTF. The CDR3 coding sequence is TGTGCCACCAGAGGAGACTATGGCTACACCTTC.

Note on this clone: Compared with germline, one end of the junction differs, possibly owing to a read error. The genes are TRBV6-5 and TRBJ2-1; 7 bases map to TRBD1. The CDR3 length is 15 residues. CDR1 and CDR2 (germline): MNHEY, SVGAGI. CDR3 protein: CASRYSTGSYNEQFF. CDR3 DNA: TGTGCCAGCAGATACTCGACAGGGAGCTACAATGAGCAGTTCTTC.

The V gene is TRBV9, the J gene TRBJ2-6; weak D call: TRBD2 (7 bases). Germline V lookup: CDR1 SGDLS, CDR2 YYNGEE. V lost 2 bases to trimming and J lost 1 base, with 10 bases between them. This CDR3 spans 16 amino acids. The CDR3 region has the DNA TGTGCCAGCAGCGTCGGGGGGCTGTCTGGGGCCAACGTCCTGACTTTC. Translated, it gives CASSVGGLSGANVLTF.

The sample holds one count of this clone. The V call is TRBV9, the J call TRBJ2-1; 7 nucleotides align to TRBD1. The trim removed 3 bases at V and 9 bases at J, leaving 6 bases unmatched. The CDR3 runs 13 residues. Germline-derived CDR1 and CDR2 are SGDLS and YYNGEE. DNA for the CDR3: TGTGCCAGCAGCGGCCCGACAGGGACTGAGCAGTTCTTC. It encodes CASSGPTGTEQFF.

A single count supports this clone. V is TRBV5-1 and J is TRBJ1-1; D possibly corresponds to TRBD1 (6 bases). This CDR3 is 14 amino acids long. V shed 0 bases and J shed 4 bases, with 10 bases lying between them. From germline, CDR1 is SGHRS and CDR2 YFSETQ. CDR3 sequence reads: CASSLEGDGTEAFF. DNA of the CDR3: TGCGCCAGCAGCTTGGAGGGGGACGGCACTGAAGCTTTCTTT.

V is TRBV5-5 and J is TRBJ1-6, with TRBD1 matching over 7 bases. The V segment lost 4 bases and the J segment 9 bases; nucleotides outside the gene matches: 7. Germline V gene sequence: CDR1 SGHKS, CDR2 YYEKEE (reference sequence). The CDR3 covers 14 residues. CDR3 loop: CASSPGTAGSPLHF. The CDR3 DNA sequence: TGTGCCAGCAGCCCCGGGACAGCCGGTTCACCCCTCCACTTT.

The chain uses TRBV28 and TRBJ1-1; the D is unclear. This CDR3 spans 14 amino acids. Germline V gene data show CDR1 as MDHEN and CDR2 as SYDVKM. V lost 3 bases and J lost 11, with 19 bases in between. CDR3 amino acids: CASSFVDLVGRAFF. In nucleotides, the CDR3 is TGTGCCAGCAGTTTTGTTGATCTCGTGGGGAGGGCTTTCTTT.

This clone has just one count. CDR3 loop: CASNFGFDTQYF. CDR3 bases: TGTGCCAGCAACTTCGGTTTTGATACGCAGTATTTT. The chain has TRBV28 and TRBJ2-3, with unresolved D. Germline CDR1 is MDHEN and CDR2 is SYDVKM. The CDR3 totals 12 residues. V was shortened by 7 bases and J by 6 bases, with 11 bases between the two germline ends.